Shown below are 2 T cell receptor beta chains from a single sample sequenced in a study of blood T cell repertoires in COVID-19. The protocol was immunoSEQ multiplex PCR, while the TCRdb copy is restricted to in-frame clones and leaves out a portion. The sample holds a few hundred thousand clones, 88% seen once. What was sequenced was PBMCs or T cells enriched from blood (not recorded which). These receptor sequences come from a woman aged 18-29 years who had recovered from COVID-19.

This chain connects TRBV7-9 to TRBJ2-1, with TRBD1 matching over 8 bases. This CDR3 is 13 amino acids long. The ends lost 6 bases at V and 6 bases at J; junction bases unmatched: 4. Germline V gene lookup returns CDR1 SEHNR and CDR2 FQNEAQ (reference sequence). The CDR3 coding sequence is TGTGCCAGCAGAGACAGGGGTGGCAATGAGCAGTTCTTC. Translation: CASRDRGGNEQFF.

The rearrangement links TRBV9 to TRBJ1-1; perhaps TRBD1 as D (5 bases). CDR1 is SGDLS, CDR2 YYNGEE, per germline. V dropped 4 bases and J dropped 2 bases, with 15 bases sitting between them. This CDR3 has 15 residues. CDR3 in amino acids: CASSPQQGGNTEAFF. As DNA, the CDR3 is TGTGCCAGCAGCCCCCAGCAGGGAGGTAACACTGAAGCTTTCTTT.